These 11 T cell receptor beta chains were sequenced from one sample in a study of T-cell memory formation after mild COVID-19. TCRdb re-derived calls from the 5' RACE reads in MiXCR, one entry per CDR3 protein. The sample lists 380,000 or so distinct CDR3 sequences; over 13% were seen once. Sequences were obtained from PBMCs or a T cell subset sorted from them (not recorded which). The receptors shown here come from a man aged 18 to 29 who had mild COVID-19 (a few samples of this study predate the infection). Cell type and time point are not known.

This chain links TRBV18 with TRBJ1-1; D possibly corresponds to TRBD1 (6 bases). The V gene's germline CDR1 is KGHSH and CDR2 LQKENI. The ends were cut back, 5 bases at V and 3 bases at J, with 13 bases in the middle. This CDR3 comprises 14 residues. The DNA of the CDR3 is TGTGCCAGCTCAGCGTTATCAGGGGACACTGAAGCTTTCTTT. Encoded protein: CASSALSGDTEAFF.

The sample holds a few counts of this clonotype. The chain couples TRBV20-1 to TRBJ1-2, with 9 bases identical to TRBD1. Germline assignment: CDR1 DFQATT and CDR2 SNEGSKA (reference sequence). The CDR3 totals 15 residues. The V segment lost 6 bases and the J segment 4 bases; nucleotides outside the gene matches: 12. CDR3 sequence (DNA): TGCAGTGCCGAAGCGGGACAGGGCCCCTCCTATGGCTACACCTTC. Protein: CSAEAGQGPSYGYTF.

V and J are TRBV11-2 and TRBJ1-2; D ambiguous. Trimming cost V 3 bases and J 7 bases, with 12 bases left between them. The CDR3 has 13 residues. From germline, CDR1 is SGHAT and CDR2 FQNNGV. The DNA for the CDR3 is TGTGCCAGCAGCTTCAGCAGCACGGTTGGCTACACCTTC. Residues: CASSFSSTVGYTF.

The V gene is TRBV13, the J gene TRBJ2-5, with D perhaps TRBD2 (5 bases). The CDR3 sequence is 15 residues long. Trimming cost V 7 bases and J 5 bases, with 20 bases left between them. Per the germline V gene, CDR1 is PRHDT and CDR2 is FYEKMQ (reference sequence). The CDR3 region is CASTLGGTTPETQYF. In nucleotides, the CDR3 is TGTGCCAGCACCCTAGGAGGCACCACCCCGGAGACCCAGTACTTC.

This rearrangement joins TRBV5-1 to TRBJ2-3, with D possibly matching TRBD2 (6 bases). The CDR3 has 15 amino acids. CDR1 is SGHRS and CDR2 is YFSETQ in the germline V gene. V lost 1 base to trimming and J lost 1 base, with 10 bases between them. The CDR3 sequence is CASSLLASGTDTQYF. For the CDR3, the DNA is TGCGCCAGCAGCTTGTTGGCTAGCGGCACAGATACGCAGTATTTT.

This chain uses TRBV4-3 with TRBJ2-2; no definite D call. The V gene lost 4 bases and the J gene lost 7 bases, with 7 bases spanning the gap. The germline V gene encodes CDR1 LGHNA and CDR2 YSLEER. The length of the CDR3 is 12 residues. CDR3 in amino acids: CASSLEHGELFF. CDR3 DNA: TGCGCCAGCAGCCTAGAACACGGGGAGCTGTTTTTT.

This clonotype has just a few counts. The chain joins TRBV6-1 to TRBJ1-3, with D hard to call. The CDR3 covers 16 residues. Between the trimmed V and J ends, which lost 4 bases and 0 bases, there was a span of 13 bases. The germline V gene has CDR1 MNHNS and CDR2 SASEGT. DNA for the CDR3: TGTGCCAGCAGTGTATCCCGGACGGCCTCTGGAAACACCATATATTTT. Translated, it gives CASSVSRTASGNTIYF.

The rearrangement uses TRBV7-6 and TRBJ2-7, with D unresolved. The CDR3 covers 13 residues. Germline assignment: CDR1 SGHVS and CDR2 FNYEAQ. The ends were cut back, 1 base at V and 2 bases at J, with 6 bases in the middle. CDR3: CASSLGHTYEQYV. The CDR3 DNA follows: TGTGCCAGCAGCTTAGGACACACCTACGAGCAGTACGTC.

This clonotype was detected only a few times. This chain uses TRBV19 with TRBJ1-6, with 8 positions matching TRBD1. Germline CDR1 reads LNHDA; CDR2 reads SQIVND (reference sequence). Losses at the gene ends were 0 bases for V and 9 bases for J; bases not matched to a gene: 7. The CDR3 runs 16 residues. CDR3 residues: CASSIEGTGEGSPLHF. As DNA, the CDR3 is TGTGCCAGTAGTATAGAAGGGACAGGAGAAGGTTCACCCCTCCACTTT.

The table lists this clonotype with a few counts. The V gene is TRBV7-6, the J gene TRBJ2-1, with 10 nucleotides matching TRBD2. The V and J ends lost 5 bases and 7 bases, in that order; junction bases with no gene match: 17. The V gene's germline CDR1 is SGHVS and CDR2 FNYEAQ. CDR3 length: 18 residues. CDR3 region: CASSPRGLAVSLGNEQFF. Written as DNA, the CDR3 is TGTGCCAGCAGCCCCCGCGGACTAGCGGTTTCGCTTGGTAATGAGCAGTTCTTC. The full variable domain, completed using reference TRBV7-6 and TRBJ2-1, is GAGVSQSPRYKVTKRGQDVALRCDPISGHVSLYWYRQALGQGPEFLTYFNYEAQQDKSGLPNDRFSAERPEGSISTLTIQRTEQRDSAMYRCASSPRGLAVSLGNEQFFGPGTRLTVL.

The V gene is TRBV24-1, the J gene TRBJ2-2, with D possibly matching TRBD2 (5 bases). Between the trimmed V and J ends, which lost 1 base and 3 bases, there was a span of 11 bases. Per germline, CDR1 KGHDR and CDR2 SFDVKD. The length of the CDR3 is 16 residues. CDR3 loop: CATSDLGGPDTGELFF. CDR3 in DNA: TGTGCCACCAGTGATTTAGGCGGGCCGGACACCGGGGAGCTGTTTTTT.